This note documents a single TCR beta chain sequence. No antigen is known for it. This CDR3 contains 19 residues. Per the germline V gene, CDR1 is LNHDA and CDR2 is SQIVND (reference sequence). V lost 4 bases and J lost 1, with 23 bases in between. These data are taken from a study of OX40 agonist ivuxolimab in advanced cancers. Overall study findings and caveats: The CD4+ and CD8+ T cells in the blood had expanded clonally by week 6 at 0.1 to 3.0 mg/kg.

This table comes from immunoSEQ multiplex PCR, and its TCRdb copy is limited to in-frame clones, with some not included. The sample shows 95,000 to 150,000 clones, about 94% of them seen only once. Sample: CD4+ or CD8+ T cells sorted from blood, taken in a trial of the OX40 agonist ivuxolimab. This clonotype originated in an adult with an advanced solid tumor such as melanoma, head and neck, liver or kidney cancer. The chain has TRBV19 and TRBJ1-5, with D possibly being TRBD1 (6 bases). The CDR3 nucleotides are TGTGCCAGTAGTAGATCCCCGGGACAAACCGGGGGCAGCAATCAGCCCCAGCATTTT. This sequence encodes CASSRSPGQTGGSNQPQHF.